In its sample, the clone carrying this TCR beta chain was seen a few times. No antigen is known for it. The record originates from a study of regulatory T cells in long-lasting Graves disease. This CDR3 spans 15 amino acids. V lost 0 bases to trimming and J lost 9 bases, with 15 bases between them. The germline gives CDR1 GTSNPN, CDR2 SVGIG (reference sequence). General observations from the study: Persistent disease was associated with favored TRBV28 usage and with favored use of TRBJ1-2 and TRBJ2-5.

Library construction for TCR beta used iRepertoire HTBI primers and Arm-PCR of CDR3 regions. One entry per CDR3 protein results from TCRdb running MiXCR on the multiplex PCR reads. The sample includes 350,000 to 450,000 distinct CDR3 sequences, about 10% of them seen just once. As to time point: newly diagnosed GD, antithyroid drugs for less than 3 months. TCR sequences were obtained from RNA taken from PBMCs. This sample also appeared in a second study, on T cells in Graves' hyperthyroidism and ophthalmopathy. That publication notes: Diagnoses used clinical symptoms, serum thyroxine and TRAb, thyroid ultrasound and orbital computed tomography. Ophthalmopathy was distinguished from stable hyperthyroidism by 13 V-J signatures.

This clonotype was obtained from a woman under 30 with Graves disease. The sequencing used peripheral blood mononuclear cells (PBMCs), collected at new diagnosis, from a patient treated with antithyroid drugs. J is TRBJ1-6 and V is TRBV30; D might be TRBD1 (5 bases). Here the CDR3 reads CAWSVRSGGSSPLHF. In DNA form, the CDR3 reads TGTGCCTGGAGTGTACGGTCGGGGGGATCTTCACCCCTCCACTTT. Full variable domain (rest looked up from reference TRBV30 and TRBJ1-6): SQTIHQWPATLVQPVGSPLSLECTVEGTSNPNLYWYRQAAGRGLQLLFYSVGIGQISSEVPQNLSASRPQDRQFILSSKKLLLSDSGFYLCAWSVRSGGSSPLHFGNGTRLTVT.